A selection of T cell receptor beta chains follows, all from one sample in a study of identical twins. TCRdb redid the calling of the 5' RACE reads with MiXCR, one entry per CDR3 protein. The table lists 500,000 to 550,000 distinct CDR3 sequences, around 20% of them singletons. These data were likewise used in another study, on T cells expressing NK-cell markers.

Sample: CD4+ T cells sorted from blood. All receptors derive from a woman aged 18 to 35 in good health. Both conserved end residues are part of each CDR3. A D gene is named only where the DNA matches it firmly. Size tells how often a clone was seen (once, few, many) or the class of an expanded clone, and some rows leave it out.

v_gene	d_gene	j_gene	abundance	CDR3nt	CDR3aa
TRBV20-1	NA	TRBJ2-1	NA	TGCAGTGTCATGCCCGCAATCAATGAGCAGTTCTTC	CSVMPAINEQFF
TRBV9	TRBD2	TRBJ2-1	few	TGTGCCAGCAGCGTGAGGACTAGCGGGAGCAGCAATGAGCAGTTCTTC	CASSVRTSGSSNEQFF
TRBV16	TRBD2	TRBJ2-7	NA	TGTGCCAGCAGACCCTCCCTAGCGGGAGGGCGTCAACGGGAGCAGTACTTC	CASRPSLAGGRQREQYF
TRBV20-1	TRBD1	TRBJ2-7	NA	TGCAGTGCTCCCCGACAGGGAATAGGCGAGCAGTACTTC	CSAPRQGIGEQYF
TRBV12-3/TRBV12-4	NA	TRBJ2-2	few	TGTGCCAGCTGGCCAGGGTACGGCACCGGGGAGCTGTTTTTT	CASWPGYGTGELFF
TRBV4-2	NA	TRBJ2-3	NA	TGTGCCAGCAGCCAAGATAGTAGGGGGGTGTCAGATACGCAGTATTTT	CASSQDSRGVSDTQYF
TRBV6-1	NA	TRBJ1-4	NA	TGTGCCAGCAGGTCACAGGGTAGTGAAAAACTGTTTTTT	CASRSQGSEKLFF
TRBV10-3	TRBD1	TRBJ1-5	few	TGTGCCATCAGTGAGCCGATGACAGGGGGAAGTCAGCCCCAGCATTTT	CAISEPMTGGSQPQHF
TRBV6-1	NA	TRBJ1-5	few	TGTGCCAGCAGCCCCTACGGTTATCAGCCCCAGCATTTT	CASSPYGYQPQHF
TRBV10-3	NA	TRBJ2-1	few	TGTGCCATCGCAGACACTTACAATGAGCAGTTCTTC	CAIADTYNEQFF
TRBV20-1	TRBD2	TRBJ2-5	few	TGCAGTGCGCCTCCCGGGACTAGCGGGCACCAAGAGACCCAGTACTTC	CSAPPGTSGHQETQYF
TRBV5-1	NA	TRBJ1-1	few	TGCGCCAGCAGGCTCGGGCCAGGGCTGAACACTGAAGCTTTCTTT	CASRLGPGLNTEAFF
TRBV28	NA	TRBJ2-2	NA	TGTGCCAGCAGCCCAGGGGATCACGGGGAGCTGTTTTTT	CASSPGDHGELFF
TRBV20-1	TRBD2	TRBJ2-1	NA	TGCAGTGCTAGAATGCTAAGCGGGACTAGCGGGGGTGAGCAGTTCTTC	CSARMLSGTSGGEQFF
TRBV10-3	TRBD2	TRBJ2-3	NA	TGTGCCATCAGTGAGAAGAAGGGGCCGGGGGGAGATACGCAGTATTTT	CAISEKKGPGGDTQYF
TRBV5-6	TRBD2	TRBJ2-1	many	TGTGCCAGCAGCCCCGATAGCGGGAGCTCCTACAATGAGCAGTTCTTC	CASSPDSGSSYNEQFF
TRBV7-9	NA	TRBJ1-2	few	TGTGCGATACAGGGTGTCGGTGGCTACACCTTC	CAIQGVGGYTF
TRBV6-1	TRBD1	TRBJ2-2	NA	TGTGCCAGCAGTGGACAGGGTATTGGCGGGGAGCTGTTTTTT	CASSGQGIGGELFF
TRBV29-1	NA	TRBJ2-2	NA	TGCAGCGTTGGCTCGTTGGAAGGGACCGGGGAGCTGTTTTTT	CSVGSLEGTGELFF
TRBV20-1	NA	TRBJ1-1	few	TGCAGTGCTTTGGACAGAGGCACTGAAGCTTTCTTT	CSALDRGTEAFF
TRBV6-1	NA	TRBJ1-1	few	TGTGCCAGCATGGTTTACGGCCGGAAGGGCACTGAAGCTTTCTTT	CASMVYGRKGTEAFF
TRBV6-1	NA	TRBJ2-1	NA	TGTGCCTGCGGGCCGTCGGCTTCCTACAATGAGCAGTTCTTC	CACGPSASYNEQFF
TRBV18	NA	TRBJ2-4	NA	TGTGCCAGCTCACCTCCTCACTTAGCCAAAAACATTCAGTACTTC	CASSPPHLAKNIQYF
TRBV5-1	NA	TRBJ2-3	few	TGCGCCAGCAGCACACTTGTGGAGGGGCTAACAGATACGCAGTATTTT	CASSTLVEGLTDTQYF
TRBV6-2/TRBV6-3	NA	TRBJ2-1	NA	TGTGCCAGCAACGCCGCCGCCACCTACAATGAGCAGTTCTTC	CASNAAATYNEQFF
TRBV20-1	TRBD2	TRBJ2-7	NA	TGCAGTGCTGTGACTAGCGGGATCTCCTACGAGCAGTACTTC	CSAVTSGISYEQYF
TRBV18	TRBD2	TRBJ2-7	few	TGTGCCAGCTCACCGGGGGCTAGCGGGGGCGCGAGCTCCTACGAGCAGTACTTC	CASSPGASGGASSYEQYF
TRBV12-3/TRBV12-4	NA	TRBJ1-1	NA	TGTGCCAGCAGTTTAGAGCGTTGGGGTGGGGGAACTGAAGCTTTCTTT	CASSLERWGGGTEAFF
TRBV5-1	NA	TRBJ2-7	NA	TGCGCCAGCAGCTTGGAATGGTCCAGTGAACCCTACGAGCAGTACTTC	CASSLEWSSEPYEQYF
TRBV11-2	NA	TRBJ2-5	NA	TGTGCCAGCAGCTTAGGTGCCAGCTTTCAAGAGACCCAGTACTTC	CASSLGASFQETQYF
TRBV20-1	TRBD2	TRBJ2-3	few	TGCAGTGCTAGCCTACCACTAGCGAGTCCCACAGATACGCAGTATTTT	CSASLPLASPTDTQYF
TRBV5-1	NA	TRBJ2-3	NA	TGCGCCAGCAGCTTGGAAAGAGATACGCAGTATTTT	CASSLERDTQYF
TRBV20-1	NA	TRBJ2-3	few	TGCAGTGCTACGCAAGGCGCAGATACGCAGTATTTT	CSATQGADTQYF
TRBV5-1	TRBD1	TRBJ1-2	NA	TGCGCCAGCAGATCCGGGACGAGAGGGGGCAGGGGCTACACCTTC	CASRSGTRGGRGYTF
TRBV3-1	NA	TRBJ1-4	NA	TGTGCCAGCAGCCAGGGAGAGCTCCTCGGACTGTTTTTT	CASSQGELLGLFF
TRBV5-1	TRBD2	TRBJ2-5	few	TGCGCCAGCAGCATGGCCCGGGGGGAAGAGACCCAGTACTTC	CASSMARGEETQYF
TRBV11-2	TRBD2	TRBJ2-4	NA	TGTGCCAGCAGCTTACGACTAGCGGGGGCACTAGCCAAAAACATTCAGTACTTC	CASSLRLAGALAKNIQYF
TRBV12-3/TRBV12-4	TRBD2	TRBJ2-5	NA	TGTGCCAGCAGCCTCCGGGGGGTTCTGGACCAAGAGACCCAGTACTTC	CASSLRGVLDQETQYF
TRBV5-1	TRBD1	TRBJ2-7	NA	TGCGCCAGCAGACCCGCGGGACAGGGCTACGAGCAGTACTTC	CASRPAGQGYEQYF
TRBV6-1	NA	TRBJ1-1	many	TGTGCCAGCAGAGACACCGGGCCCATGAACACTGAAGCTTTCTTT	CASRDTGPMNTEAFF
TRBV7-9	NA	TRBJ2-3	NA	TGTGCCAGCAGCTTGATGGCTCTTCGCACAGATACGCAGTATTTT	CASSLMALRTDTQYF
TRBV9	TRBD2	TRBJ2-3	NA	TGTGCCAGCAGCTCCTCGACTAGCGGGGGGGCAGGGGATACGCAGTATTTT	CASSSSTSGGAGDTQYF
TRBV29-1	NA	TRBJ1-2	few	TGCAGCGTCGTTTCCGGGAGAAACCTCCGCGGCTACACCTTC	CSVVSGRNLRGYTF
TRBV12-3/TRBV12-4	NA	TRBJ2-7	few	TGTGCCAGCAGTTTCGGCGCTGTATACGAGCAGTACTTC	CASSFGAVYEQYF
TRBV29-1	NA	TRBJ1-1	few	TGCAGCGTTGAAGGGGGAAGGGTGAAGAACACTGAAGCTTTCTTT	CSVEGGRVKNTEAFF
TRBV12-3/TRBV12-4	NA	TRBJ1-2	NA	TGTGCCAGCAATGGGGGTCCAACCTATGGCTACACCTTC	CASNGGPTYGYTF
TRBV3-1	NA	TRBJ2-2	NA	TGTGCCAGCAGCCGAGAAGACGGGGAGCTGTTTTTT	CASSREDGELFF
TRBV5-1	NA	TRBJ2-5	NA	TGCGCCAGCAGCTCCCAGGGACAACCCCAAGAGACCCAGTACTTC	CASSSQGQPQETQYF
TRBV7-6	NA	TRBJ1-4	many	TGTGCCAGCAGCCCGGGGGGTGAAAAACTGTTTTTT	CASSPGGEKLFF
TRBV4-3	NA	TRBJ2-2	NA	TGCGCCAGCAGCCAAGATCAGGGGCCGGGGGAGCTGTTTTTT	CASSQDQGPGELFF
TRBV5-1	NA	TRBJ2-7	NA	TGCGCCAGCAGCTTGGGCCCGGGCAGGGTCTCCTACGAGCAGTACTTC	CASSLGPGRVSYEQYF
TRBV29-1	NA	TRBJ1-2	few	TGCAGCGTTGAAAGGTATATCTATGGCTACACCTTC	CSVERYIYGYTF
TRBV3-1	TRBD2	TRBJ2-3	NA	TGTGCCAGCAGCCAAGACGGGACTAGAGAGGATACGCAGTATTTT	CASSQDGTREDTQYF
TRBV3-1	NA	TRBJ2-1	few	TGTGCCAGCAGCCAGGCCCCCGGCGGGGTTCTATACAATGAGCAGTTCTTC	CASSQAPGGVLYNEQFF
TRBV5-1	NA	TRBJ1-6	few	TGCGCCAGCAGCTTGGCAGGGGTCCGTTATAATTCACCCCTCCACTTT	CASSLAGVRYNSPLHF
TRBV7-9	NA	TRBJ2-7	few	TGTGCCAGCAGCTCCGCTCACGAGCAGTACTTC	CASSSAHEQYF
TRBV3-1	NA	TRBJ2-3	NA	TGTGCCAGCAGCCAACAACCGGGACTACAGGGGCAGTATTTT	CASSQQPGLQGQYF